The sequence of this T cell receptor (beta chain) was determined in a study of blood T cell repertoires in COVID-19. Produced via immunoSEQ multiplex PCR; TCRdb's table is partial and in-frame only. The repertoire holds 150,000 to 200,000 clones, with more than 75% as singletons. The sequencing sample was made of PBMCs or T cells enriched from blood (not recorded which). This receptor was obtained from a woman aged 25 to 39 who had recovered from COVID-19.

CDR3 region: CASSSFTTGTNTEAFF. The CDR3 nucleotides are TGTGCCAGCAGTTCGTTCACTACAGGGACCAACACTGAAGCTTTCTTT. The chain recombines TRBV6-5 with TRBJ1-1, with D possibly matching TRBD1 (6 bases). The CDR3 totals 16 residues. Germline V gene data show CDR1 as MNHEY and CDR2 as SVGAGI. V gave up 4 bases and J gave up 2 bases, with 17 bases separating them.